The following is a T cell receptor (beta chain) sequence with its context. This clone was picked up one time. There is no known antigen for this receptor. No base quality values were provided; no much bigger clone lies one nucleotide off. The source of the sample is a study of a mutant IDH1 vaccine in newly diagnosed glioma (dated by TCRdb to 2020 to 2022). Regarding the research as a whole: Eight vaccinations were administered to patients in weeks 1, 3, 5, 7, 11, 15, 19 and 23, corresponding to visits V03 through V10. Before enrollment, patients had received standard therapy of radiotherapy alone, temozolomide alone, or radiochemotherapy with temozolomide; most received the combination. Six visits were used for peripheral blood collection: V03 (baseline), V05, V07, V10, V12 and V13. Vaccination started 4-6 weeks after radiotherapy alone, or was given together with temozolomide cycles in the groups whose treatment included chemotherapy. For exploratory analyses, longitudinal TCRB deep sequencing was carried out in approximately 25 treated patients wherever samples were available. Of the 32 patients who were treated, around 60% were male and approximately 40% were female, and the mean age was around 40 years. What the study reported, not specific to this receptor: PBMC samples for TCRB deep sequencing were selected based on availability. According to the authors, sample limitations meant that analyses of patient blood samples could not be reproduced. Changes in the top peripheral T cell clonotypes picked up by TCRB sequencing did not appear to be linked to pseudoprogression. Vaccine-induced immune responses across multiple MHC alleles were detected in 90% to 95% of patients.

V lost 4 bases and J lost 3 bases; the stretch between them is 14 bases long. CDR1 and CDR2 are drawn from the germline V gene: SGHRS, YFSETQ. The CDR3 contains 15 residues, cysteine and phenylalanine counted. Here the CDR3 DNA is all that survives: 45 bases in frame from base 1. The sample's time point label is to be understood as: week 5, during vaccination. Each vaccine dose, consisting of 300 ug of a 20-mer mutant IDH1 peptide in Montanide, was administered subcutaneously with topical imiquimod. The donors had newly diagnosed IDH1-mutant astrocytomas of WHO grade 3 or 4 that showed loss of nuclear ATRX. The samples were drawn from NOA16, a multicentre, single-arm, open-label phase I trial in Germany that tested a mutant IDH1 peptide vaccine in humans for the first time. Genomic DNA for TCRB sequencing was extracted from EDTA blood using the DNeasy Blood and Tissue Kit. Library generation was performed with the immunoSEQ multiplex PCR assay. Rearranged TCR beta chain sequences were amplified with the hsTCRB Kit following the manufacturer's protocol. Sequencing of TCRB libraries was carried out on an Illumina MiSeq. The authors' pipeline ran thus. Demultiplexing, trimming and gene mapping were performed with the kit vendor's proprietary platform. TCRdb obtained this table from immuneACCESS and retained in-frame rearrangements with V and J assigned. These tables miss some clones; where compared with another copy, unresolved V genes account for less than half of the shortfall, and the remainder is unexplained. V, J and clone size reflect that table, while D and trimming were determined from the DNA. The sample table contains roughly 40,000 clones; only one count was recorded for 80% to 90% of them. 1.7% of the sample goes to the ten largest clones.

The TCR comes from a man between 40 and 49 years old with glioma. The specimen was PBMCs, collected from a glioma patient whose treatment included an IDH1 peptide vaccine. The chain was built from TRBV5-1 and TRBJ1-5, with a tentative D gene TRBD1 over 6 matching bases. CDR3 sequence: CASSLGQSPNQPQHF. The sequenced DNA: TGCGCCAGCAGCCTCGGACAGTCTCCCAATCAGCCCCAGCATTTT.